The subject of this entry is one T cell receptor beta chain. Germline V CDR1 and CDR2: SGHTA, FQGTGA. The ends lost 4 bases at V and 4 bases at J; junction bases unmatched: 2. The CDR3 runs 13 residues. This sample is drawn from a study of blood T cell repertoires in COVID-19. Across the study: The origin of the acute and convalescent COVID-19 samples was the United States, Italy and Spain. Sample material is recorded as cDNA or gDNA derived from T cells, B-cell-depleted T cells, or PBMCs.

The authors' processing: Quantification of nucleated cells was approximated via reference gene primer amplification. Data came from immunoSEQ multiplex PCR; TCRdb stores just in-frame clones and leaves some out. V and J calls and clone size follow that table, whereas D and trimming were derived from the DNA. The table lists 100,000 or so clones, roughly 90% of them singletons. Sequenced sample: peripheral blood. The sequence came from a man in his 70s with acute or convalescent COVID-19. This chain joins TRBV7-3 and TRBJ2-7, with TRBD1 identical over 9 bases. The CDR3, as DNA: TGTGCCAGCAGCTCCGGGACAGGGTACGAGCAGTACTTC. Its translation: CASSSGTGYEQYF.